This TCR beta chain emerged from a study of T cell responses to AZD1222 COVID-19 vaccine. Study-wide results and caveats: Repertoires were sampled only after the peak T cell response.

The CDR3 runs to 15 residues. The germline CDR1 and CDR2 sequences are MDHEN and SYDVKM. V lost 5 bases to trimming and J lost 12 bases, with 23 bases between them. The sample holds one count of this clone. Its antigen is still unknown. Here immunoSEQ multiplex PCR was the method, and the copy in TCRdb shows in-frame clones only, minus some. The sample holds under 140,000 clones, 70% to 90% seen once. The rearrangement joins TRBV28 to TRBJ1-5, with D possibly TRBD1 on 6 matching bases. The source is an adult who received the AZD1222 COVID-19 vaccine. Sample: peripheral blood, taken 28 days after the second AZD1222 dose. This CDR3 reads CASSPGGSYRDLQHF. The CDR3 DNA reads TGTGCCAGCAGTCCGGGGGGTTCTTACAGGGATCTCCAGCATTTT.